This T cell receptor (beta chain) came from a study of cytomegalovirus exposure and HLA in healthy donors. General observations from the study: More clonal expansion characterized HLA-associated TCR beta chains than equally common others in a later analysis. Among the most significant clusters, several appeared linked to common viral pathogens in a later analysis.

The germline gives CDR1 MNHNY, CDR2 SVGAGI (reference sequence). Unmatched junction bases numbered 16, after V lost 8 bases and J lost 7 bases. The CDR3 is 15 amino acids. With 60 Vbeta and 13 Jbeta primers, the PCR was carried out. Assay: immunoSEQ multiplex PCR; the TCRdb copy retains only in-frame clones and omits some. Among around 140,000 clones listed, about 77% were seen once. A word on this clone: Its cognate antigen is unknown.

Sequencing was done on a sample of PBMCs. The gene calls are TRBV6-6 and TRBJ2-5, with TRBD2 matching 7 bases. This sequence originates from a female donor in good health and CMV-seronegative. The DNA for the CDR3 is TGTGCCAGCCTTTGGGCGGGAGAGGGGTCGGGGACCCAGTACTTC. Its translation is CASLWAGEGSGTQYF.